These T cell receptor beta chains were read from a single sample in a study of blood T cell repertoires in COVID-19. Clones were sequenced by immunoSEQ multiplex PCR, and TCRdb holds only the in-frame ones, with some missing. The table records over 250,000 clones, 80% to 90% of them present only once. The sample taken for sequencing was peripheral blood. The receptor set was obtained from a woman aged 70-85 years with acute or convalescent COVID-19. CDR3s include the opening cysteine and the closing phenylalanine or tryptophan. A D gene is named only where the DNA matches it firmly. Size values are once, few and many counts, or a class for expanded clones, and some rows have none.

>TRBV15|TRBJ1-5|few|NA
CATSTFFWESNQPQHF
TGTGCCACCAGCACTTTCTTTTGGGAGTCCAATCAGCCCCAGCATTTT
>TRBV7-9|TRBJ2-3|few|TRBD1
CASRTGTTDTQYF
TGTGCCAGCCGGACAGGGACCACAGATACGCAGTATTTT
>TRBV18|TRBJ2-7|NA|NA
CASSPRRTTGTEQYF
TGTGCCAGCTCACCGAGACGGACTACGGGGACCGAGCAGTACTTC
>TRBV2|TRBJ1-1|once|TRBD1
CASGVGQVRVEAFF
TGTGCCAGCGGGGTGGGACAGGTCCGAGTTGAAGCTTTCTTT
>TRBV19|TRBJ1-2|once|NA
CASSMSAAGSRGYTF
TGTGCCAGTAGTATGAGTGCGGCGGGTTCCAGGGGCTACACCTTC
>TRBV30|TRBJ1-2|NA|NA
CAWSVDSRYGYTF
TGTGCCTGGAGTGTAGACAGCCGCTATGGCTACACCTTC
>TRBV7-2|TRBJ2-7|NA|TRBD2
CASSLVGLAGGSYEQYF
TGTGCCAGCAGCTTAGTGGGGCTAGCGGGGGGATCCTACGAGCAGTACTTC
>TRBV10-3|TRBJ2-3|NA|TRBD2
CARSAGAGDTQYF
TGTGCCAGATCAGCGGGGGCCGGAGATACGCAGTATTTT
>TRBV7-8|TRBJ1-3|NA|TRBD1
CASSSRGQGISPSSGNTIYF
TGTGCCAGCAGCTCCCGCGGACAGGGTATTAGTCCCAGCTCTGGAAACACCATATATTTT
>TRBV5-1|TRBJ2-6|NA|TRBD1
CASSSLTGTGANVLTF
TGCGCCAGCAGCTCACTGACAGGGACCGGGGCCAACGTCCTGACTTTC
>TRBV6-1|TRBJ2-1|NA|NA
CASSEALLPPGDEQFF
TGTGCCAGCAGTGAAGCGCTTCTTCCCCCGGGGGATGAGCAGTTCTTC
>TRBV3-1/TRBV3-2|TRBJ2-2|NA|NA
CASSPGGTNTGELFF
TGTGCCAGCAGCCCCGGGGGTACGAACACCGGGGAGCTGTTTTTT
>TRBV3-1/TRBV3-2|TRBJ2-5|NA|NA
CASSHLERTQYF
TGTGCCAGCAGCCACCTGGAGAGAACCCAGTACTTC
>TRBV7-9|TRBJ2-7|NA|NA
CASSKRGSSYEQYF
TGTGCCAGCAGCAAGCGAGGGAGCTCCTACGAGCAGTACTTC
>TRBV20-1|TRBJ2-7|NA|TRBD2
CSASGVTSGGAPRVGEQYF
TGCAGTGCCAGTGGGGTTACTAGCGGGGGGGCCCCTCGGGTCGGAGAGCAGTACTTC
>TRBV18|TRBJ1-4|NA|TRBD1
CASSPSTGAREKLFF
TGTGCCAGCTCACCTTCCACAGGGGCTCGTGAAAAACTGTTTTTT
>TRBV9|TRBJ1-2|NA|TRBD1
CASDRGLGNYGYTF
TGTGCCAGTGACAGGGGTTTAGGGAACTATGGCTACACCTTC
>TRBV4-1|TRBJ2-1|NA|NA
CASSQEPPMSSYNEQFF
TGCGCCAGCAGCCAAGAACCCCCGATGAGCTCCTACAATGAGCAGTTCTTC
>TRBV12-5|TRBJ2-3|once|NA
CASGTGYDTDTQYF
TGTGCTAGTGGGACGGGTTATGACACAGATACGCAGTATTTT
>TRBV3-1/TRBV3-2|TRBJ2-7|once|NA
CASSQVQGVNEQYF
TGTGCCAGCAGCCAAGTACAGGGAGTCAACGAGCAGTACTTC
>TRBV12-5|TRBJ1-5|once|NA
CASGSMDQPQHF
TGTGCTAGTGGCTCTATGGATCAGCCCCAGCATTTT
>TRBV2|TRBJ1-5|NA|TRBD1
CASSRQGVANQPQHF
TGTGCCAGCAGTCGACAGGGGGTGGCGAATCAGCCCCAGCATTTT
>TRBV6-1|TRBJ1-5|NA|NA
CASSEFPGLPQHF
TGTGCCAGCAGTGAATTTCCAGGACTGCCCCAGCATTTT
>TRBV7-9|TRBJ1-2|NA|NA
CASSFGGDGINYGYTF
TGTGCCAGCAGCTTCGGAGGGGATGGGATTAACTATGGCTACACCTTC
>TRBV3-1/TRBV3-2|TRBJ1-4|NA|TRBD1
CASRTTGGTNEKLFF
TGTGCCAGCAGAACGACAGGGGGGACTAATGAAAAACTGTTTTTT
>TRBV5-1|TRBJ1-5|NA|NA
CASSSGSDQPQHF
TGCGCCAGCAGCTCAGGGTCCGATCAGCCCCAGCATTTT
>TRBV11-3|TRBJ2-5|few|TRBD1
CASSLGPRQGQETQYF
TGTGCCAGCAGCTTAGGACCTCGACAGGGCCAAGAGACCCAGTACTTC
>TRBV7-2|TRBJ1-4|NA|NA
CASSLAGGTNEKLFF
TGTGCCAGCAGCTTAGCGGGGGGAACTAATGAAAAACTGTTTTTT
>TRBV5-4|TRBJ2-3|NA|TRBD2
CASSLITSGGMDTQYF
TGTGCCAGCAGCTTGATCACTAGCGGGGGGATGGATACGCAGTATTTT
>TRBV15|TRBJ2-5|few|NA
CATSRDPRRAGKTQYF
TGTGCCACCAGCAGAGATCCGCGCAGGGCGGGAAAGACCCAGTACTTC
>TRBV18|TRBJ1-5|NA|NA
CASSLEDSYQPQHF
TGTGCCAGCTCACTAGAGGACAGTTATCAGCCCCAGCATTTT
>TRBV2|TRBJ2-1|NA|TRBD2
CASKATSGGADEQFF
TGTGCCAGCAAGGCCACTAGCGGGGGGGCCGATGAGCAGTTCTTC
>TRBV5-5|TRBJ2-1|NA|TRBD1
CASSLGGTGGYNEQFF
TGTGCCAGCAGCTTGGGAGGGACAGGGGGGTACAATGAGCAGTTCTTC
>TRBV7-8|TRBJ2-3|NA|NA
CASSLALLREEGDTQYF
TGTGCCAGCAGCTTAGCATTACTCAGGGAGGAAGGGGATACGCAGTATTTT
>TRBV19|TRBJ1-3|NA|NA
CASTSAGLTSGNTIYF
TGTGCCAGTACCTCTGCCGGACTAACCTCCGGAAACACCATATATTTT
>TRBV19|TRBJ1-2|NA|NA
CASKSTRLYGYTF
TGTGCCAGTAAATCGACGCGGCTTTATGGCTACACCTTC
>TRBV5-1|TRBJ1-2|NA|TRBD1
CASSPWWDGQAGYTF
TGCGCCAGCAGCCCATGGTGGGACGGACAGGCGGGCTACACCTTC
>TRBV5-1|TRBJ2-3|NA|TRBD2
CASSPPGTSGSDTQYF
TGCGCCAGCAGCCCGCCCGGGACTAGCGGTTCAGATACGCAGTATTTT
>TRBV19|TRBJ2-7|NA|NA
CASSLPGRYEQYF
TGTGCCAGTAGTCTCCCGGGTCGCTACGAGCAGTACTTC
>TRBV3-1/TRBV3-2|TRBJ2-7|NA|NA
CASSGGKRVHEQYF
TGTGCCAGCAGCGGGGGGAAACGGGTCCACGAGCAGTACTTC
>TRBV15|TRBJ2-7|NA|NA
CATSRVGGIGEQYF
TGTGCCACCAGCAGGGTCGGAGGAATTGGCGAGCAGTACTTC
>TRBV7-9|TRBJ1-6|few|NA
CASGYRDTDSPLHF
TGTGCCAGCGGCTACCGGGACACAGATTCACCCCTCCACTTT
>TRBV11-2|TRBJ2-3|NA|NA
CASSPTYGEADTQYF
TGTGCCAGCAGCCCTACTTACGGGGAGGCAGATACGCAGTATTTT
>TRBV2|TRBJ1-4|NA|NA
CASQASLEKLFF
TGTGCCTCTCAGGCGTCGCTTGAAAAACTGTTTTTT
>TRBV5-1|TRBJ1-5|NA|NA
CASSPGEYNQPQHF
TGCGCCAGCAGCCCTGGGGAGTACAATCAGCCCCAGCATTTT
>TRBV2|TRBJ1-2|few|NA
CASSDMVGVNYGYTF
TGTGCCAGCAGTGATATGGTAGGGGTGAACTATGGCTACACCTTC
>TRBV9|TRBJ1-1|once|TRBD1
CASSLTGANTEAFF
TGTGCCAGCAGTTTGACAGGGGCGAACACTGAAGCTTTCTTT
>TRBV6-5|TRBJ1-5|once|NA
CASSVVGDQPQHF
TGTGCCAGCAGCGTCGTAGGGGATCAGCCCCAGCATTTT
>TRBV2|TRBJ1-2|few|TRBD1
CASLLGQRHGYTF
TGTGCCAGCCTTCTGGGACAGCGACACGGCTACACCTTC
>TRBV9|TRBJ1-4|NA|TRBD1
CASSKGVGQGNEKLFF
TGTGCCAGCAGCAAGGGAGTGGGACAGGGGAATGAAAAACTGTTTTTT
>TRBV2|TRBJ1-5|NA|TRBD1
CASRGQQNQPQHF
TGTGCCAGCAGGGGACAGCAAAATCAGCCCCAGCATTTT
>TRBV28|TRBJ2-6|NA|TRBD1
CASNQGASGANVLTF
TGTGCCAGCAACCAGGGGGCTTCGGGGGCCAACGTCCTGACTTTC
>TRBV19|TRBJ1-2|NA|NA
CASSSWGANYGYTF
TGTGCCAGTAGCTCCTGGGGGGCTAACTATGGCTACACCTTC